This TCR beta chain is from a study of blood T cell repertoires in COVID-19. The overall study: Samples of COVID-19 (acute and convalescent) were obtained from the United States, Italy and Spain. From T cells, B-cell-depleted T cells, or PBMCs came the material, which was cDNA or gDNA.

Per germline, CDR1 SNHLY and CDR2 FYNNEI. The CDR3 extends over 16 amino acids. Trimming cost V 1 base and J 6 bases; bases outside gene matches: 8. In the source study's methods: Reference gene primer amplification in the assay estimated nucleated cell counts. The data were produced by immunoSEQ multiplex PCR, yet TCRdb's version contains in-frame clones alone and is incomplete. D and trimming were read from the DNA, whereas the V and J calls and clone size are those reported in that table. The sample yields under 130,000 clones, 85% to 90% seen once. This receptor was identified in a woman aged 80 or older with acute or convalescent COVID-19. Sequenced input: peripheral blood. This sequence joins TRBV2 and TRBJ2-7; 11 nucleotides agree with TRBD2. The chain's CDR3 is CASSEGTISGGAEQYF. CDR3 nucleotide sequence: TGTGCCAGCAGTGAAGGGACTATTAGCGGGGGGGCCGAGCAGTACTTC. Based on the CDR3 plus reference TRBV2 and TRBJ2-7, the full variable domain is EPEVTQTPSHQVTQMGQEVILRCVPISNHLYFYWYRQILGQKVEFLVSFYNNEISEKSEIFDDQFSVERPDGSNFTLKIRSTKLEDSAMYFCASSEGTISGGAEQYFGPGTRLTVT.